One sample yielded the 3 T cell receptor beta chains listed below, sequenced in a study of shared clonotypes between healthy human individuals (dated by TCRdb to 2019 to 2021). Library preparation employed the immunoSEQ multiplex PCR assay. The table was pulled from immuneACCESS by TCRdb, which kept in-frame rearrangements only. Such tables lose some clones; where checked, under half of the loss comes from unresolved V genes, and the rest has no known cause. The sample profile shows around 99,000 clones; 60% to 75% of them were found once. Roughly 50% of the sample goes to the ten largest clones. Sequenced input: memory CD8+ T cells sorted from blood. In light of the paper, this sample's cell subset or site label describes: CD45RO+ cells pooled with CCR7-negative TemRA cells. The receptors here all came from a man aged 30-40 years in good health.

J is TRBJ1-4 and V is TRBV28, with D perhaps TRBD1 (5 bases). Germline CDR1 is MDHEN and CDR2 is SYDVKM. CDR3 length: 12 amino acids. Between the trimmed V and J ends, which lost 4 bases and 8 bases, there was a span of 8 bases. The DNA of the CDR3 is TGTGCCAGCAGTTCAGGGAGGGAAAAACTGTTTTTT. Its translation: CASSSGREKLFF.

The chain is built from TRBV7-8 and TRBJ2-1; 7 nucleotides line up with TRBD2. The CDR3 is 16 residues long. V shed 5 bases, J shed 3 bases, and the junction held 10 bases outside the gene matches. CDR1 and CDR2 (germline): SGHVS, FQNEAQ. CDR3 amino acids: CASSKTRLAGYNEQFF. CDR3 in DNA: TGTGCCAGCAGCAAAACAAGACTAGCTGGCTACAATGAGCAGTTCTTC.

V is TRBV27 and J is TRBJ2-7, with 13 bases identical to TRBD2. CDR3 size: 16 residues. Looked up from germline, CDR1 is MNHEY and CDR2 is SMNVEV (reference sequence). After removal of 1 base from V and 3 bases from J, the junction contained 3 bases not matched to a gene. CDR3 bases: TGTGCCAGCAGTTTATTGGGGACTAGCGGGAACTACGAGCAGTACTTC. Residues: CASSLLGTSGNYEQYF.